The source of this TCR beta chain is a study of blood T cell repertoires in COVID-19. Study summary: T cells, B-cell-depleted T cells, or PBMCs supplied cDNA or gDNA.

The CDR3 consists of 14 residues. Per the germline V gene, CDR1 is MNHEY and CDR2 is SVGAGI. Deletions cut 2 bases from V and 4 bases from J, with 9 bases between. TCRdb keeps only in-frame clones here, not all; method: immunoSEQ multiplex PCR. The sample lists around 200,000 clones; approximately 92% were seen once. Those enrolled, adults aged roughly 18 to 90 years, came from under 25 US areas. Participants were placed into cohorts based on the clinical history they reported. This receptor was identified in a woman in her 40s with acute COVID-19. The rearrangement joins TRBV6-5 to TRBJ2-1; the D gene is possibly TRBD2 (5 bases). The sequencing sample was made of PBMCs or T cells enriched from blood (not recorded which). This CDR3 reads CASSYGRDYNEQFF. CDR3 DNA sequence: TGTGCCAGCAGTTACGGACGGGATTACAATGAGCAGTTCTTC.